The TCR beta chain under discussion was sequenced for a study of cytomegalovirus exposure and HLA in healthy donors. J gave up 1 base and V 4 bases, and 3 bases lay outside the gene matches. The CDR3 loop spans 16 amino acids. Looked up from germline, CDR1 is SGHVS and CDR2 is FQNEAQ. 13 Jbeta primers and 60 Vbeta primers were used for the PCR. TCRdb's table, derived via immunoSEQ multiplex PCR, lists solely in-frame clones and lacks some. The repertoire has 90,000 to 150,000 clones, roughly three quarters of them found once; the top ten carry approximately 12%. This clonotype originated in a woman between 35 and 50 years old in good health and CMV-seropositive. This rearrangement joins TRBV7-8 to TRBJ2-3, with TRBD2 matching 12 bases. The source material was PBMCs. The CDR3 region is CASSSLAGGGTDTQYF. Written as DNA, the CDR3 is TGTGCCAGCAGCTCACTAGCGGGGGGAGGCACAGATACGCAGTATTTT.